This TCR beta chain was identified during a study of blood T cell repertoires in COVID-19. The wider study: Collection of acute and convalescent COVID-19 samples took place in the United States, Italy and Spain. PBMCs, B-cell-depleted T cells, or T cells provided the cDNA or gDNA that made up the material.

Per germline, CDR1 SGHRS and CDR2 YFSETQ. V was pared by 0 bases and J by 1 base, with 4 bases of the junction left unmatched. The CDR3 length is 16 residues. Per the original data handling: Using reference gene primer amplification, nucleated cell counts were estimated. Method: immunoSEQ multiplex PCR; TCRdb's copy keeps in-frame clones and lacks some. V and J calls and clone size follow that table, whereas D and trimming were derived from the DNA. The table includes some 170,000 clones, around 80% detected once. This clone has just a few counts. Enrolment of Seattle patients took place during active infection, and they were followed longitudinally.

The receptor was isolated from a woman aged 35 to 49 with COVID-19, enrolled during active disease. The chain is built from TRBV5-1 and TRBJ2-3; 8 bases are a match to TRBD2. The sequencing sample was made of peripheral blood. The CDR3 is CASSLGSTSGTDTQYF. The CDR3 DNA follows: TGCGCCAGCAGCTTGGGCTCGACTAGCGGCACAGATACGCAGTATTTT.